This is a list of T cell receptor beta chains from one sample in a study of blood T cells in healthy people across ages. TCRdb called the 5' RACE reads again in MiXCR, with one record for every CDR3 protein. The data show about 730,000 distinct CDR3 sequences, more than 40% seen once. Sequenced: blood. The receptors come from a woman aged 60-70 years in good health. Both conserved end residues are part of each CDR3.

v_gene	j_gene	CDR3aa
TRBV5-6	TRBJ1-4	CASSPEPGTIEKLFF
TRBV20-1	TRBJ2-7	CSARAGGQNEQYF
TRBV6-5	TRBJ1-2	CASSPDRGDGYTF
TRBV20-1	TRBJ2-3	CSASLAGDDGDTQYF
TRBV24-1	TRBJ2-3	CATIVPQNEKPGQGNSTDTQYF
TRBV3-1	TRBJ2-1	CASSQEGNNEQFF
TRBV5-6	TRBJ2-7	CASSLNRLNRVHEQYF
TRBV3-1	TRBJ1-1	CASSQDYRGDTEAFF
TRBV5-5	TRBJ1-5	CASSPEVGGNQPQHF
TRBV12-3/TRBV12-4	-	CASSLGLAGDRYEQYF
TRBV24-1	-	CATSDPDSNSETQYF
TRBV3-1	TRBJ2-1	CASSLLDLSDEQFF
TRBV7-2	TRBJ2-7	CASSLGFSAYEQYF
TRBV29-1	TRBJ2-1	CSVETLLASLNEQFF
TRBV21-1	TRBJ2-7	CARERVSYEQYF
TRBV5-1	TRBJ2-3	CASSLFGRASTDTQYF
TRBV15	TRBJ2-5	CATSRAGARGETQYF
TRBV25-1	TRBJ2-7	CASTGTSEAYEQYF